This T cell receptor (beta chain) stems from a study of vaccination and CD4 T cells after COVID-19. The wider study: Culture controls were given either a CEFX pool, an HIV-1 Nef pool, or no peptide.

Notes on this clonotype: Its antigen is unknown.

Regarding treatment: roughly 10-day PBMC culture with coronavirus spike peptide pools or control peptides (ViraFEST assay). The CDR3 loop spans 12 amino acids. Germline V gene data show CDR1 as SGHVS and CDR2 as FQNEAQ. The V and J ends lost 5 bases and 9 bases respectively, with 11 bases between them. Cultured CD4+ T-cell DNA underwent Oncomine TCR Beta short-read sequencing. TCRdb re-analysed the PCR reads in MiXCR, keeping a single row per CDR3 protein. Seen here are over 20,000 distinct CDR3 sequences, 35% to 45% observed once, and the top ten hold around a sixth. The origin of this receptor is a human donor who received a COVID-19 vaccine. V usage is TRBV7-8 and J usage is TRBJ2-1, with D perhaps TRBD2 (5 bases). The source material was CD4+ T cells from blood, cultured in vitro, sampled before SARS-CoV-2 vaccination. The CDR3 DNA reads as TGTGCCAGCAGCCCCTTTGAGGGTGAGCAGTTCTTC. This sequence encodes CASSPFEGEQFF.